These 12 T cell receptor beta chains share one sample of origin, sequenced in a study of technical replicates of blood from a few donors. Repertoires were generated with immunoSEQ multiplex PCR, while TCRdb's copy carries only in-frame clones and drops some. The table has tens of thousands of clones, more than 85% seen once; the top ten hold 4% to 5%. Sequenced input: PBMCs. The receptors come from a human donor in good health. Some clones in this sample may be carry-over from other donors' samples.

The chain employs TRBV2 and TRBJ2-5; 10 bases match TRBD2. With V trimmed by 6 bases and J by 5 bases, 6 bases remained unmatched. Germline-derived CDR1 and CDR2 are SNHLY and FYNNEI. The CDR3 spans 14 residues. Here the CDR3 reads CASRVAGGGETQYF. The CDR3 DNA follows: TGTGCCAGCAGGGTAGCGGGGGGAGGGGAGACCCAGTACTTC.

The chain combines TRBV19 with TRBJ2-7, with 10 bases fitting TRBD1. V was pared by 6 bases and J by 3 bases, with 8 bases of the junction left unmatched. The CDR3 runs 15 residues. The V gene's germline CDR1 is LNHDA and CDR2 SQIVND (reference sequence). CDR3 sequence reads: CASRLSGTGVYEQYF. The DNA of the CDR3 is TGTGCCAGTAGGCTGTCCGGGACAGGGGTCTACGAGCAGTACTTC.

The gene calls are TRBV5-1 and TRBJ2-6; no reliable D call. V lost 4 bases to trimming and J lost 0 bases, with 17 bases between them. Germline V CDR1 and CDR2: SGHRS, YFSETQ. The CDR3 is made up of 18 amino acids. CDR3 bases: TGCGCCAGCAGCCCGGAGCACTCGATGATCTCTGGGGCCAACGTCCTGACTTTC. This translates into CASSPEHSMISGANVLTF.

The rearrangement joins TRBV20-1 to TRBJ2-7; D ambiguous. This CDR3 is 11 amino acids long. V shed 5 bases and J shed 2 bases, with 7 bases lying between them. CDR1 and CDR2 (germline): DFQATT, SNEGSKA (reference sequence). The CDR3 loop reads CSAQRAYEQYF. CDR3 nucleotide sequence: TGCAGTGCTCAAAGAGCCTACGAGCAGTACTTC.

The CDR3 region is CASRPPQQGSGYTF. Written as DNA, the CDR3 is TGTGCCAGCAGACCCCCCCAACAGGGGAGTGGCTACACCTTC. V usage is TRBV27 and J usage is TRBJ1-2; 7 nucleotides line up with TRBD1. The CDR3 length is 14 residues. Per the germline V gene, CDR1 is MNHEY and CDR2 is SMNVEV (reference sequence). V lost 6 bases to trimming and J lost 7 bases; unmatched junction nucleotides: 11.

The J gene is TRBJ1-1, the V gene TRBV11-2; maybe TRBD1 (5 bases). Germline V gene sequence: CDR1 SGHAT, CDR2 FQNNGV. Trimming cost V 7 bases and J 4 bases, with 13 bases left between them. This CDR3 region has 13 residues. The CDR3 reads CASTHAGGTEAFF. CDR3 DNA sequence: TGTGCCAGCACCCACGCGGGGGGCACTGAAGCTTTCTTT.

This clone was detected once. The J gene is TRBJ2-7, the V gene TRBV10-3; 7 bases map to TRBD1. There are 14 residues in the CDR3. Looked up from germline, CDR1 is ENHRY and CDR2 is SYGVKD. V was pared by 3 bases and J by 5 bases, with 7 bases of the junction left unmatched. The CDR3 DNA reads TGTGCCATCAGTGAAAGACAGGGTTCCGACGAGCAGTACTTC. This sequence encodes CAISERQGSDEQYF.

The rearrangement links TRBV7-9 to TRBJ2-3, with 13 nucleotides matching TRBD2. The CDR3 is 17 amino acids. V was pared by 1 base and J by 3 bases, with 4 bases of the junction left unmatched. The germline V gene has CDR1 SEHNR and CDR2 FQNEAQ (reference sequence). The CDR3 DNA reads as TGTGCCAGCAGCTTAGGACTAGCGGGAGGAGTTACAGATACGCAGTATTTT. Translating gives CASSLGLAGGVTDTQYF. Supplemented by reference TRBV7-9 and TRBJ2-3, the full variable domain reads DTGVSQNPRHKITKRGQNVTFRCDPISEHNRLYWYRQTLGQGPEFLTYFQNEAQLEKSRLLSDRFSAERPKGSFSTLEIQRTEQGDSAMYLCASSLGLAGGVTDTQYFGPGTRLTVL.

The rearrangement links TRBV18 to TRBJ2-7; 10 bases fit TRBD1. CDR1 KGHSH and CDR2 LQKENI come from the germline V gene. This CDR3 has 15 residues. After removal of 0 bases from V and 4 bases from J, the junction contained 3 bases not matched to a gene. CDR3: CASSPPGQGRYEQYF. In DNA form, the CDR3 reads TGTGCCAGCTCACCACCGGGACAGGGGAGGTACGAGCAGTACTTC.

V is TRBV14 and J is TRBJ2-5; no firm D call. Germline values: CDR1 SGHDN, CDR2 FVKESK. This CDR3 region has 14 residues. V dropped 0 bases and J dropped 5 bases, with 10 bases sitting between them. Written as DNA, the CDR3 is TGTGCCAGCAGCCAAGATCGGAGTAGGGAGACCCAGTACTTC. This encodes CASSQDRSRETQYF.

The rearrangement links TRBV29-1 to TRBJ2-7; 7 bases align to TRBD1. After removal of 4 bases from V and 1 base from J, the junction contained 4 bases not matched to a gene. CDR3 length equals 13 residues. The germline V gene has CDR1 SQVTM and CDR2 ANQGSEA. The CDR3 DNA follows: TGCAGCGTTGGTGGACAGGCTTCCTACGAGCAGTACTTC. Translating gives CSVGGQASYEQYF.

The chain uses TRBV5-6 and TRBJ2-1; TRBD2 agrees at 9 bases. After removal of 1 base from V and 5 bases from J, the junction contained 7 bases not matched to a gene. The germline V gene encodes CDR1 SGHDT and CDR2 YYEEEE. The CDR3 length is 16 residues. The CDR3 DNA follows: TGTGCCAGCAGCTTGACAGGACTAGCGCGGCACAATGAGCAGTTCTTC. This sequence encodes CASSLTGLARHNEQFF. The whole variable domain, filled in from reference TRBV5-6 and TRBJ2-1, reads DAGVTQSPTHLIKTRGQQVTLRCSPKSGHDTVSWYQQALGQGPQFIFQYYEEEERQRGNFPDRFSGHQFPNYSSELNVNALLLGDSALYLCASSLTGLARHNEQFFGPGTRLTVL.